The 4 T cell receptor beta chains listed next were all sequenced from one sample in a study of cytomegalovirus exposure and HLA in healthy donors. TCRdb's table, derived via immunoSEQ multiplex PCR, lists solely in-frame clones and lacks some. The sample yields a few hundred thousand clones, approximately 91% seen once. Sequencing was done on a sample of PBMCs. The receptors originated from a man aged 25-40 years in good health and CMV-seronegative.

The J gene is TRBJ1-1, the V gene TRBV27; TRBD1 is a possible D gene (6 bases). The CDR3 length is 16 residues. V lost 3 bases and J lost 0, with 14 bases in between. Germline V gene lookup returns CDR1 MNHEY and CDR2 SMNVEV (reference sequence). The CDR3 DNA sequence: TGTGCCAGCAGTTTCTCATCGGGACACCTGAACACTGAAGCTTTCTTT. Its protein product is CASSFSSGHLNTEAFF.

The rearrangement links TRBV5-4 to TRBJ2-3; 7 bases line up with TRBD2. CDR1 is SGHNT and CDR2 is YYREEE in the germline V gene (reference sequence). V lost 5 bases, J lost 2 bases, and 11 bases stayed unmatched. The CDR3 length is 16 residues. CDR3 region: CASRPDPGTITDTQYF. The CDR3 DNA is TGTGCCAGCAGGCCAGACCCCGGGACTATCACAGATACGCAGTATTTT.

The chain combines TRBV13 with TRBJ1-6; no clear D. V shed 5 bases and J shed 7 bases, with 15 bases lying between them. The CDR3 is 15 amino acids. Germline V gene lookup returns CDR1 PRHDT and CDR2 FYEKMQ (reference sequence). The CDR3 spells CASSTPGKGNSPLHF. CDR3 bases: TGTGCCAGCAGCACACCGGGAAAAGGAAATTCACCCCTCCACTTT.

A single count supports this clone. The genes are TRBV6-5 and TRBJ2-1, with D unresolved. Looked up from germline, CDR1 is MNHEY and CDR2 is SVGAGI. The CDR3 runs to 11 residues. V gave up 7 bases and J gave up 5 bases, with 6 bases separating them. Here the CDR3 reads CASTLHNEQFF. CDR3 in DNA: TGTGCCAGCACCCTCCACAATGAGCAGTTCTTC.